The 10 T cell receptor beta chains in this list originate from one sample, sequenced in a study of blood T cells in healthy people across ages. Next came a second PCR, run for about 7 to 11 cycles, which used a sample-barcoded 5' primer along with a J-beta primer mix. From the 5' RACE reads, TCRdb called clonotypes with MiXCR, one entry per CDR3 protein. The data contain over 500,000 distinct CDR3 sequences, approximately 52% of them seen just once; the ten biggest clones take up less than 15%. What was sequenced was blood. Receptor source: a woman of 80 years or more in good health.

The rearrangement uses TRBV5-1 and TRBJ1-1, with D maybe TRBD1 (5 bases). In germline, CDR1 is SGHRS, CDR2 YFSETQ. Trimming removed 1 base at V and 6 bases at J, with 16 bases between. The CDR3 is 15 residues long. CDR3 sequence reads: CASSLNPGPRSEAFF. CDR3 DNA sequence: TGCGCCAGCAGCTTGAACCCAGGGCCGAGGTCTGAAGCTTTCTTT.

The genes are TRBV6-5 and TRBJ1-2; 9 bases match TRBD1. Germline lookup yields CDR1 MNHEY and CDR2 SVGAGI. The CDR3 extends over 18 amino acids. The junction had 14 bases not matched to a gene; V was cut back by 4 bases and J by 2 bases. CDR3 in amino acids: CASSSTTPGQGRNYGYTF. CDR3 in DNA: TGTGCCAGCAGTTCCACTACCCCCGGACAGGGGAGGAACTATGGCTACACCTTC.

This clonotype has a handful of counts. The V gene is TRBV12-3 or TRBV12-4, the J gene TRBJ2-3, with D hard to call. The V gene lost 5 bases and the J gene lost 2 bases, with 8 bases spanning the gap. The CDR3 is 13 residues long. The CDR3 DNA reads TGTGCCAGCAGTATATTCTCCACAGATACGCAGTATTTT. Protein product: CASSIFSTDTQYF.

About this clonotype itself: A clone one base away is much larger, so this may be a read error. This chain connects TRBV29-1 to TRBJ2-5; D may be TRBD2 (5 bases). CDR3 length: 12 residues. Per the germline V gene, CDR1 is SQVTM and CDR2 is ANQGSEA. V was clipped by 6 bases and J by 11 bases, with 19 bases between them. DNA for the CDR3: TGCAGCGTCGACGGGGTCCGGGGTGAGCAGTACTTC. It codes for CSVDGVRGEQYF.

In DNA form, the CDR3 reads TGTGCCACCCGGGGGGAGCGGGGTTACAATGAGCAGTTCTTC. Translated: CATRGERGYNEQFF. The V and J genes are TRBV11-2 and TRBJ2-1; 7 bases align to TRBD2. CDR1 is SGHAT, CDR2 FQNNGV, per germline. Trimming took 10 bases from V and 4 from J; bases not matched to a gene: 10. The CDR3 is made up of 14 amino acids.

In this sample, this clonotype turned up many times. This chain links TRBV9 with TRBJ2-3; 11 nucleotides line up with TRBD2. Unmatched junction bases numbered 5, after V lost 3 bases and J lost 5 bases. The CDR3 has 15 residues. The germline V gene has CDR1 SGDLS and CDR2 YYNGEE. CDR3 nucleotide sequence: TGTGCCAGCAGCGGAATAGCGGGGGGGCAAGATACGCAGTATTTT. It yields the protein CASSGIAGGQDTQYF.

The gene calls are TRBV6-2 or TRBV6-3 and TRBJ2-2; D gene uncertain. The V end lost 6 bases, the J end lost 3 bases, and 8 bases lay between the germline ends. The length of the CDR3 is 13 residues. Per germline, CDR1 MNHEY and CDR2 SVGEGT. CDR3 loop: CASSLDHTGELFF. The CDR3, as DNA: TGTGCCAGCAGCCTCGACCACACCGGGGAGCTGTTTTTT.

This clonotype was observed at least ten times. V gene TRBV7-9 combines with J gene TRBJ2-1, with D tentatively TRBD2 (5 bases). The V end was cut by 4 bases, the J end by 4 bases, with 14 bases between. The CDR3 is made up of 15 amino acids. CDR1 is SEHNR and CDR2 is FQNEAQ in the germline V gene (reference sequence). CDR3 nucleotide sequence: TGTGCCAGCAGCTCGGAGGAGGTTGTTTACAATGAGCAGTTCTTC. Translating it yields CASSSEEVVYNEQFF.

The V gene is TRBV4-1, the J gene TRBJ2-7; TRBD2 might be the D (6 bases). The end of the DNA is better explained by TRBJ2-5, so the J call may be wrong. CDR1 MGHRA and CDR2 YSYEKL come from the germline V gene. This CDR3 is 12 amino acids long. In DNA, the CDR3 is TGCGCCAGCAGCCAAATGGGAGGGACCCAGTACTTC. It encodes CASSQMGGTQYF.

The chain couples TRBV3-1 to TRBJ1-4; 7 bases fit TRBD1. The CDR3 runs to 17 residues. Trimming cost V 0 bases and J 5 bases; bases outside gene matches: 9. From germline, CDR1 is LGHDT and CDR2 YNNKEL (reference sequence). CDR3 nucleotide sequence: TGTGCCAGCAGCCAAGAGAGGAAGGGGACAGTAAATGAAAAACTGTTTTTT. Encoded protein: CASSQERKGTVNEKLFF.